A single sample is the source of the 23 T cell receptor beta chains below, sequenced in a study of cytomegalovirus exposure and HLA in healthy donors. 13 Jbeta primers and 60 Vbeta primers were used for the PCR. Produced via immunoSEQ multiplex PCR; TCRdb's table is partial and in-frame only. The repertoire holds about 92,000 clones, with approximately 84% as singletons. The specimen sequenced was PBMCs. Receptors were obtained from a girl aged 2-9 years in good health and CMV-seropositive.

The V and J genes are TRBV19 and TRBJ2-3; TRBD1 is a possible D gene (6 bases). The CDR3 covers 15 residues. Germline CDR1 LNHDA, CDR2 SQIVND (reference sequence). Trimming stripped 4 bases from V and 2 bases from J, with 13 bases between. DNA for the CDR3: TGTGCCAGTAGTAGCAGGGGACCGGTCACAGATACGCAGTATTTT. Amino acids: CASSSRGPVTDTQYF.

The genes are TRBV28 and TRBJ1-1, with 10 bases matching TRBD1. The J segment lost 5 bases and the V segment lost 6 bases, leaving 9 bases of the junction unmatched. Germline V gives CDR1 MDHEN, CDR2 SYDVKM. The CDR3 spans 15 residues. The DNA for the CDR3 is TGTGCCAGCAGAACCGACAGGGGGCCCGGAACTGAAGCTTTCTTT. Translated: CASRTDRGPGTEAFF.

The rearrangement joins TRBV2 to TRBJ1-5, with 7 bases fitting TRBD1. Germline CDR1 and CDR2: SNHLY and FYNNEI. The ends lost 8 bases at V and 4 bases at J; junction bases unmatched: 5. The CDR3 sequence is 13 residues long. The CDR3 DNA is TGTGCCAGCCTAGGGGGCCCGAATCAGCCCCAGCATTTT. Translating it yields CASLGGPNQPQHF.

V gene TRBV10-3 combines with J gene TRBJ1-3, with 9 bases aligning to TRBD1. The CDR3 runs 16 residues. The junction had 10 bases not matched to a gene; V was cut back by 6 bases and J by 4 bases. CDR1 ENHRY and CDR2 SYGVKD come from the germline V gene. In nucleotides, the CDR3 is TGTGCCATCAGGGATCCGGGACAGGGTGAGGGAAACACCATATATTTT. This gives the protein CAIRDPGQGEGNTIYF.

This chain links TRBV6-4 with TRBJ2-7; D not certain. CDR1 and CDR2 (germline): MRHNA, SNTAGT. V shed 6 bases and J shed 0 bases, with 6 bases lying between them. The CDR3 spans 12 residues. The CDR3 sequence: CASSQDSYEQYF. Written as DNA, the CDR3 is TGTGCCAGCAGCCAGGACTCCTACGAGCAGTACTTC.

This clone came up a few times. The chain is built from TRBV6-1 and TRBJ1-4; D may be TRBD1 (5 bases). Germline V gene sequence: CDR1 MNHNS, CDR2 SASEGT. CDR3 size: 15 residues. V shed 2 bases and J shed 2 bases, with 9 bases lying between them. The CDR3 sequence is CASSERGDTNEKLFF. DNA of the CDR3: TGTGCCAGCAGTGAAAGGGGTGACACTAATGAAAAACTGTTTTTT.

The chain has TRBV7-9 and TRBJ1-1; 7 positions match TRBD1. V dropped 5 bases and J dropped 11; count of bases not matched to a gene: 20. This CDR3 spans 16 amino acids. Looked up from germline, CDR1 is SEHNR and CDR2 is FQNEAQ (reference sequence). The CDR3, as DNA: TGTGCCAGCAGCCTAGATAGTCAGGGGGTCATCCCCGGGGCTTTCTTT. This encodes CASSLDSQGVIPGAFF.

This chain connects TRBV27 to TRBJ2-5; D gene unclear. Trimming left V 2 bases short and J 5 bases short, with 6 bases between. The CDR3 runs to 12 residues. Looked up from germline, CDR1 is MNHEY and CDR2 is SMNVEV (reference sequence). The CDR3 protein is CASSLRVETQYF. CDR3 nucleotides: TGTGCCAGCAGTTTACGGGTGGAGACCCAGTACTTC.

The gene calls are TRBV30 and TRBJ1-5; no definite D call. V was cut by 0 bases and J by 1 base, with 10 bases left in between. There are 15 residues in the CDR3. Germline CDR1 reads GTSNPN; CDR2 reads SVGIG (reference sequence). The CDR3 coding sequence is TGTGCCTGGAGTGTACGAGGGAGAAGCAATCAGCCCCAGCATTTT. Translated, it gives CAWSVRGRSNQPQHF.

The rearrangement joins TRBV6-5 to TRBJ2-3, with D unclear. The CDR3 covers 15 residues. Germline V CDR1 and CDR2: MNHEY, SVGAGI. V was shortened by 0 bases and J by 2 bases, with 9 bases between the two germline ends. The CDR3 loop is CASSYSHSLTDTQYF. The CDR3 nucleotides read TGTGCCAGCAGTTACTCGCACAGCCTCACAGATACGCAGTATTTT.

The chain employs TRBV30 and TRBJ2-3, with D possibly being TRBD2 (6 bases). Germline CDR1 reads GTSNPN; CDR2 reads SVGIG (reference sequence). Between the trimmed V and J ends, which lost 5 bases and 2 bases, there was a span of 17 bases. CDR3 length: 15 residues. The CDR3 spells CAWGDRREYTDTQYF. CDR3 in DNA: TGTGCCTGGGGGGACCGACGGGAGTACACAGATACGCAGTATTTT. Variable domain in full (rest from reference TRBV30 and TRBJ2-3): SQTIHQWPATLVQPVGSPLSLECTVEGTSNPNLYWYRQAAGRGLQLLFYSVGIGQISSEVPQNLSASRPQDRQFILSSKKLLLSDSGFYLCAWGDRREYTDTQYFGPGTRLTVL.

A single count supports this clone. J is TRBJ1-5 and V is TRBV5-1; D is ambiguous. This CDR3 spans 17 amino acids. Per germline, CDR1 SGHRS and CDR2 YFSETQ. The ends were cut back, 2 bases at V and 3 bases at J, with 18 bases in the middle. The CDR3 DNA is TGCGCCAGCAGCTTATTTCCCCGCGGCCCTTTCAATCAGCCCCAGCATTTT. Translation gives CASSLFPRGPFNQPQHF.

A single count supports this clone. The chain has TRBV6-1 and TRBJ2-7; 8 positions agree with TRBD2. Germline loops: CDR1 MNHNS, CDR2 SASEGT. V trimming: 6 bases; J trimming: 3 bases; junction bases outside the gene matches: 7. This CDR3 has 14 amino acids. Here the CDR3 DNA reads TGTGCCAGCAGCGAACCGGGAGGGAACTACGAGCAGTACTTC. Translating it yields CASSEPGGNYEQYF.

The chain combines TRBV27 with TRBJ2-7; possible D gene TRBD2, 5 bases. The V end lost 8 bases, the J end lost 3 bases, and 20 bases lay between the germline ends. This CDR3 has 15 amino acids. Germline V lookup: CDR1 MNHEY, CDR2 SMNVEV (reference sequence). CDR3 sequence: CASGPRRGNDYEQYF. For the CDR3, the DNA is TGTGCCAGCGGACCGAGGAGAGGGAACGACTACGAGCAGTACTTC.

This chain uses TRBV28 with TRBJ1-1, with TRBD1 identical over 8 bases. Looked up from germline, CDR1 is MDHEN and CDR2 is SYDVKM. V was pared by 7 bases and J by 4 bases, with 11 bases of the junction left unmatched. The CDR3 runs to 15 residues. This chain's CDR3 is CASNFQGAQATEAFF. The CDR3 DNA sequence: TGTGCCAGCAATTTCCAGGGGGCGCAGGCCACTGAAGCTTTCTTT.

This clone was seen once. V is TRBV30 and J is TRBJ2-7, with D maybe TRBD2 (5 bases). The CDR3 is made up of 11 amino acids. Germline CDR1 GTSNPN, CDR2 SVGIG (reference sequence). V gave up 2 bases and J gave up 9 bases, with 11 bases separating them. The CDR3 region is CAWSTGGGQYF. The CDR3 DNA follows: TGTGCCTGGAGTACTGGTGGAGGGCAGTACTTC.

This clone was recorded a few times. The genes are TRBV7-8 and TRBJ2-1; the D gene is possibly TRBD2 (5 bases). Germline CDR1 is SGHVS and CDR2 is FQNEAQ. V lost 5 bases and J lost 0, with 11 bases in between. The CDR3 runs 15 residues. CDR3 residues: CASSPERSSYNEQFF. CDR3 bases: TGTGCCAGCAGCCCTGAGCGGAGCTCCTACAATGAGCAGTTCTTC.

In nucleotides, the CDR3 is TGTGCCTTAGCTGGAGGGGGCGGGAACCACAATGAGCAGTTCTTC. Amino acid sequence: CALAGGGGNHNEQFF. This chain links TRBV7-9 with TRBJ2-1, with a weak D call TRBD1 (7 bases). V was cut by 11 bases and J by 5 bases, with 22 bases left in between. The CDR3 consists of 15 residues. Germline values: CDR1 SEHNR, CDR2 FQNEAQ (reference sequence). Combining the CDR3 with reference TRBV7-9 and TRBJ2-1 gives the whole variable domain DTGVSQNPRHKITKRGQNVTFRCDPISEHNRLYWYRQTLGQGPEFLTYFQNEAQLEKSRLLSDRFSAERPKGSFSTLEIQRTEQGDSAMYLCALAGGGGNHNEQFFGPGTRLTVL.

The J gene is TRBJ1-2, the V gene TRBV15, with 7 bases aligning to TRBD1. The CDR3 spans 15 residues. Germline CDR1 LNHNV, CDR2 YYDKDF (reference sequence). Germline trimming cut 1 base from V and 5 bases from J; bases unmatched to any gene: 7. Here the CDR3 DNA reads TGTGCCACCAGCAGAGGGACGGGGGACAGTTATGGCTACACCTTC. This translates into CATSRGTGDSYGYTF.

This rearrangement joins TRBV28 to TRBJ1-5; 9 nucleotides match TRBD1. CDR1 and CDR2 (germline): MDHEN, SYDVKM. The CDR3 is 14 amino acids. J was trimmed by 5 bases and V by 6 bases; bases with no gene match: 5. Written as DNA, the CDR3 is TGTGCCAGCAGCAAAGACAGGGGGTATCAGCCCCAGCATTTT. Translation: CASSKDRGYQPQHF. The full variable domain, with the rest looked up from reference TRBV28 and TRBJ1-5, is DVKVTQSSRYLVKRTGEKVFLECVQDMDHENMFWYRQDPGLGLRLIYFSYDVKMKEKGDIPEGYSVSREKKERFSLILESASTNQTSMYLCASSKDRGYQPQHFGDGTRLSIL.

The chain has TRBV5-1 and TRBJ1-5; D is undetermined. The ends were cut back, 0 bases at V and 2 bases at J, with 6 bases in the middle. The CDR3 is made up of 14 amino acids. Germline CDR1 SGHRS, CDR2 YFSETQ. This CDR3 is CASSLGRGNQPQHF. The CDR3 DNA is TGCGCCAGCAGCTTGGGGCGGGGCAATCAGCCCCAGCATTTT.

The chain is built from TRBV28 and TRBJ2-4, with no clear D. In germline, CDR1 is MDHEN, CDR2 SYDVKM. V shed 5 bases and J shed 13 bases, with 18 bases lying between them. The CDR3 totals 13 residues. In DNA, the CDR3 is TGTGCCAGCAGTCCGGGTACACGCGTTAAGCAGTACTTC. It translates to CASSPGTRVKQYF.

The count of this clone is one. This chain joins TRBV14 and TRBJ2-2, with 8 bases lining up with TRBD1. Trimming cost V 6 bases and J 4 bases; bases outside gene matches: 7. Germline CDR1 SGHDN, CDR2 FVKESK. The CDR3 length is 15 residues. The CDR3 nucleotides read TGTGCCAGCAGAAGACAGGGGTTGAGCACCGGGGAGCTGTTTTTT. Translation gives CASRRQGLSTGELFF.